One and the same sample provided the 21 T cell receptor beta chains below, sequenced in a study of regulatory T cells in long-lasting Graves disease. As for time point: persistent/refractory GD, antithyroid drugs over 5 years with positive TRAb. PBMC-derived RNA was used for the TCR library. The authors built TCR beta libraries using iRepertoire HTBI primers and Arm-PCR of CDR3 regions. TCRdb used MiXCR to reprocess the multiplex PCR reads, holding one entry per CDR3 protein. The table includes about 290,000 distinct CDR3 sequences, around a fifth detected once. Sample: peripheral blood mononuclear cells (PBMCs), taken when the disease was refractory, from a patient treated with antithyroid drugs. These receptors were taken from a female donor with Graves disease.

The count of this clonotype is one. Just one base apart from a much larger clone, this may be a read error. V and J are TRBV11-2 and TRBJ2-5; D uncertain. Germline V gene sequence: CDR1 SGHAT, CDR2 FQNNGV. The V and J ends lost 5 bases and 8 bases respectively, with 12 bases between them. CDR3 length: 12 amino acids. The CDR3 here is CASSLHHDTQYF. The DNA for the CDR3 is TGTGCCAGCAGCCTCCATCATGACACCCAGTACTTC.

This clonotype showed up just a few times. This chain uses TRBV5-1 with TRBJ1-1; possibly TRBD1 for D (5 bases). The CDR3 is made up of 13 amino acids. V was cut by 6 bases and J by 4 bases, with 13 bases left in between. The germline V gene has CDR1 SGHRS and CDR2 YFSETQ. The CDR3 reads CASNPLGGTEAFF. The CDR3 DNA reads TGCGCCAGCAACCCCCTCGGGGGCACTGAAGCTTTCTTT.

The rearrangement joins TRBV7-2 to TRBJ2-3, with D possibly being TRBD2 (5 bases). Trimming left V 1 base short and J 4 bases short, with 9 bases between. The CDR3 extends over 14 amino acids. Germline CDR1 SGHTA, CDR2 FQGNSA. In nucleotides, the CDR3 is TGTGCCAGCAGCTTAGTTGGGAGCGCAGATACGCAGTATTTT. It yields the protein CASSLVGSADTQYF.

This clonotype was detected a few times. This chain links TRBV11-2 with TRBJ2-2, with D possibly being TRBD2 (7 bases). The germline V gene encodes CDR1 SGHAT and CDR2 FQNNGV. The CDR3 totals 23 residues. Between the trimmed V and J ends, which lost 3 bases and 3 bases, there was a span of 35 bases. The CDR3 bases are TGTGCCAGCAGCTTTCTTTCCCCCTTGAACAGGGAGGGGGGTGTTGGGTACACCGGGGAGCTGTTTTTT. Translation: CASSFLSPLNREGGVGYTGELFF.

This clonotype was seen a handful of times. The chain combines TRBV9 with TRBJ1-3; D remains ambiguous. The CDR3 extends over 16 amino acids. V was cut by 0 bases and J by 0 bases, with 10 bases left in between. Germline-derived CDR1 and CDR2 are SGDLS and YYNGEE. The CDR3 DNA reads as TGTGCCAGCAGCGTAGATGGGTCGGTCTCTGGAAACACCATATATTTT. Amino acids: CASSVDGSVSGNTIYF.

This clonotype was counted ten times or more. The chain links TRBV10-3 to TRBJ2-5; 8 positions agree with TRBD1. V lost 10 bases and J lost 2; bases outside the gene matches: 9. The CDR3 is 14 residues long. Germline V gene lookup returns CDR1 ENHRY and CDR2 SYGVKD. CDR3 amino acids: CATAGDRGQETQYF. In nucleotides, the CDR3 is TGTGCCACCGCCGGAGACAGGGGACAAGAGACCCAGTACTTC.

This clonotype was picked up one time. This chain links TRBV4-3 with TRBJ1-1, with D possibly matching TRBD1 (5 bases). CDR1 is LGHNA, CDR2 YSLEER, per germline. V shed 1 base and J shed 1 base, with 16 bases lying between them. This CDR3 spans 17 amino acids. CDR3 protein: CASSQGLEGRGNTEAFF. CDR3 in DNA: TGCGCCAGCAGCCAAGGGCTAGAGGGGCGGGGGAACACTGAAGCTTTCTTT.

This clonotype turned up a few times. The J gene is TRBJ1-2, the V gene TRBV24-1, with 9 bases lining up with TRBD1. V lost 2 bases, J lost 4 bases, and 4 bases stayed unmatched. The CDR3 is 15 amino acids. From germline, CDR1 is KGHDR and CDR2 SFDVKD. The CDR3 spells CATSDSTGGGYGYTF. The CDR3 nucleotides read TGTGCCACCAGTGATTCAACAGGGGGCGGCTATGGCTACACCTTC.

This chain links TRBV7-2 with TRBJ2-3; 13 positions match TRBD2. Germline CDR1 reads SGHTA; CDR2 reads FQGNSA. CDR3 length equals 16 residues. V was clipped by 4 bases and J by 2 bases; unmatched bases: 3. The CDR3: CASSSGLAGSTDTQYF. The CDR3 nucleotides are TGTGCCAGCAGCTCGGGACTAGCGGGATCCACAGATACGCAGTATTTT. The full variable domain, with the rest looked up from reference TRBV7-2 and TRBJ2-3, is GAGVSQSPSNKVTEKGKDVELRCDPISGHTALYWYRQSLGQGLEFLIYFQGNSAPDKSGLPSDRFSAERTGGSVSTLTIQRTQQEDSAVYLCASSSGLAGSTDTQYFGPGTRLTVL.

V gene TRBV18 combines with J gene TRBJ1-2; 10 bases are a match to TRBD1. The CDR3 consists of 15 residues. Germline V lookup: CDR1 KGHSH, CDR2 LQKENI. Trimming removed 7 bases from V and 3 bases from J; junction bases left unmatched: 8. The CDR3 is CASYPGTGEHYGYTF. The CDR3 nucleotides are TGTGCCAGCTATCCAGGGACAGGGGAGCACTATGGCTACACCTTC.

This clonotype was seen repeatedly, ten times or more. The rearrangement links TRBV7-9 to TRBJ2-7; D call uncertain. The V end lost 1 base, the J end lost 0 bases, and 10 bases lay between the germline ends. The germline V gene has CDR1 SEHNR and CDR2 FQNEAQ (reference sequence). This CDR3 spans 15 amino acids. CDR3 in DNA: TGTGCCAGCAGCTTAGACCCCGGTTTCTCCTACGAGCAGTACTTC. The encoded protein is CASSLDPGFSYEQYF.

The chain has TRBV6-2 or TRBV6-3 and TRBJ1-1, with unresolved D. Germline V lookup: CDR1 MNHEY, CDR2 SVGEGT. V lost 7 bases, J lost 5 bases, and 11 bases lay in between. This CDR3 has 12 residues. The DNA of the CDR3 is TGTGCCAGCATCGAGGGTTGGACTGAAGCTTTCTTT. It translates to CASIEGWTEAFF.

The chain couples TRBV24-1 to TRBJ2-6; 8 positions agree with TRBD1. The CDR3 totals 19 residues. The V segment lost 3 bases and the J segment 2 bases; nucleotides outside the gene matches: 11. Germline V gives CDR1 KGHDR, CDR2 SFDVKD. In nucleotides, the CDR3 is TGTGCCACCAGTGATACCGCAGGGGGCGGTCCTCCTGGGGCCAACGTCCTGACTTTC. Its translation is CATSDTAGGGPPGANVLTF.

Ten or more counts support this clonotype. The chain carries TRBV7-9 and TRBJ2-5, with D tentatively TRBD2 (5 bases). V lost 5 bases to trimming and J lost 7 bases, with 14 bases between them. The CDR3 is 13 amino acids. CDR1 is SEHNR and CDR2 is FQNEAQ in the germline V gene (reference sequence). The CDR3 region is CASSREVAGTQYF. In DNA form, the CDR3 reads TGTGCCAGCAGCCGAGAAGTGGCGGGGACCCAGTACTTC.

This chain uses TRBV7-9 with TRBJ1-1; D ambiguous. The CDR3 contains 15 residues. Germline V gene data show CDR1 as SEHNR and CDR2 as FQNEAQ (reference sequence). The ends were cut back, 1 base at V and 0 bases at J, with 9 bases in the middle. The CDR3 spells CASSLGVGLNTEAFF. The CDR3 nucleotides are TGTGCCAGCAGCTTAGGGGTAGGGCTGAACACTGAAGCTTTCTTT.

About this clonotype: The junction departs from the called germline gene at one end, perhaps through a read error. The CDR3 is CAGSVGASSYEQYF. The CDR3 nucleotides read TGTGCCGGCAGCGTAGGGGCTTCCTCCTACGAGCAGTACTTC. The rearrangement links TRBV9 to TRBJ2-7, with D tentatively TRBD1 (5 bases). Germline V lookup: CDR1 SGDLS, CDR2 YYNGEE. The CDR3 length is 14 residues.

The CDR3 DNA reads TGTGCCAGCAGCCCCCAAACCCTAAGCACAGATACGCAGTATTTT. This gives the protein CASSPQTLSTDTQYF. J is TRBJ2-3 and V is TRBV7-2; D call uncertain. The CDR3 length is 15 residues. V shed 5 bases and J shed 0 bases, with 12 bases lying between them. CDR1 SGHTA and CDR2 FQGNSA come from the germline V gene.

This clonotype was recorded a few times. The chain couples TRBV18 to TRBJ2-3, with D perhaps TRBD2 (5 bases). The CDR3 has 13 amino acids. Germline CDR1 reads KGHSH; CDR2 reads LQKENI. The V and J ends lost 3 bases and 8 bases respectively, with 12 bases between them. CDR3 nucleotides: TGTGCCAGCTCACCCACCGAGGGTGGTACGCAGTATTTT. It encodes CASSPTEGGTQYF.

This clonotype has just a few counts. The V call is TRBV29-1, the J call TRBJ1-3, with D possibly being TRBD1 (5 bases). Germline values: CDR1 SQVTM, CDR2 ANQGSEA. This CDR3 comprises 12 residues. Between the trimmed V and J ends, which lost 4 bases and 8 bases, there was a span of 12 bases. CDR3 nucleotides: TGCAGCGTTGCCGGGGGGAAAGACACCATATATTTT. This sequence encodes CSVAGGKDTIYF.

The V and J genes are TRBV20-1 and TRBJ2-1; D might be TRBD2 (6 bases). CDR3 size: 15 residues. Germline V CDR1 and CDR2: DFQATT, SNEGSKA (reference sequence). V lost 5 bases, J lost 0 bases, and 14 bases lay in between. The CDR3 DNA reads TGCAGTGCTGGGTCACTCGGGAGCTCCTACAATGAGCAGTTCTTC. Amino acids: CSAGSLGSSYNEQFF.

This clonotype was seen repeatedly, ten times or more. This sequence joins TRBV7-2 and TRBJ2-7; D is perhaps TRBD1 (6 bases). The CDR3 has 14 amino acids. The ends were cut back, 5 bases at V and 2 bases at J, with 13 bases in the middle. Germline V gives CDR1 SGHTA, CDR2 FQGNSA. CDR3 sequence (DNA): TGTGCCAGCAGCCCGTACAGGGTTCCCTACGAGCAGTACTTC. It is translated as CASSPYRVPYEQYF.